This T cell receptor (beta chain) was recorded in a study of breast tumors, draining lymph nodes, adjacent tissues (dated by TCRdb to the mid-2010s). Study-level background: Breast cancer patients provided tumor, adjacent nontumor tissue and axillary lymph nodes, and the study compared the TCR beta repertoires across these three sources. In human breast cancer, the study set out to evaluate how tumor, surrounding tissue and draining lymph node repertoires relate to one another and whether T cells may move between these sites. The paper as a whole reports these results and caveats: Tumor and nontumor tissue repertoires were found to be significantly more similar in luminal-like than in basal-like breast cancer. The data were judged consistent with most tumor T cells deriving from the lymph node and then expanding within tumor tissue. T-cell repertoire diversity in tumors was found to be lower than in lymph nodes but higher than in nontumor tissue, and preferential V and J gene usage was observed. Rather than being directly demonstrated, the conclusion that tumor T cells originate in lymph nodes was presented as consistent with a hypothesis.

The listed sequencing device is Illumina HiSeq 2000. Multiplex PCR amplification was used to build the TCR beta chain libraries. High-throughput sequencing was used to analyze the amplified TCR beta chain products. Using fastp trimming at Q25 and MiXCR clonotype assembly, TCRdb reanalyzed the public sequencing data and kept in-frame beta chains. Each entry merges the rows of one CDR3 protein and shows their most common DNA and genes. Within this sample are fewer than 150,000 distinct CDR3 sequences, with about 20% of them counted one time only. The ten largest clones add up to 2.2% of the sample. This clonotype was recorded at least ten times. Its antigen is currently not known. No clone much larger than this one lies a single base away; base qualities are absent. The lymph node samples were taken from the axillary draining lymph nodes of breast cancer patients. Spanning cysteine to phenylalanine, the CDR3 consists of 13 amino acids. Here the CDR3 DNA is all that survives: 39 bases in frame from base 1. Sequences MDHEN (CDR1) and SYDVKM (CDR2) are obtained from the germline V gene. The germline ends are 11 bases apart after V is trimmed by 5 bases and J by 4 bases.

The sample consisted of axillary lymph node tissue. This sequence originates from a female donor with breast cancer. Some clones in this sample may be carry-over from other donors' samples. The chain is encoded by TRBV28 joined to TRBJ2-5; the D gene is perhaps TRBD1, on 5 matching bases. The bases are TGTGCCAGCAGTAGGGGTACGGTAGAGACCCAGTACTTC. The translation is CASSRGTVETQYF.